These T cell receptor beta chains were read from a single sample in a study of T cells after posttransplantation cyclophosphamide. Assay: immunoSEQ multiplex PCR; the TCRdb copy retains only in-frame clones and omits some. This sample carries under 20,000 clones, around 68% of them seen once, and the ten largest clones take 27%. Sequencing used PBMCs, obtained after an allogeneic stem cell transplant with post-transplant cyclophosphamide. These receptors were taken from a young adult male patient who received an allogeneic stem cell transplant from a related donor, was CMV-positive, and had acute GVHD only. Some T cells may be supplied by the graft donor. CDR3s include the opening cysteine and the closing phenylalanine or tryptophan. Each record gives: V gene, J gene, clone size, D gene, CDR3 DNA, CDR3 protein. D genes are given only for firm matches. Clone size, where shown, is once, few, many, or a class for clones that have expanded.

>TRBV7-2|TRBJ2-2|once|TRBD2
TGTGCCAGCAGCTTCTGGACTAGCGGGGCCACCGGGGAGCTGTTTTTT
CASSFWTSGATGELFF
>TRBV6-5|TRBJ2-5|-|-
TGTGCCAGCTCCTTGGGGGCAGAAGAGACCCAGTACTTC
CASSLGAEETQYF
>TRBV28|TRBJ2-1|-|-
TGTGCCAGCAGCATCCGGGACATGAATGAGCAGTTCTTC
CASSIRDMNEQFF
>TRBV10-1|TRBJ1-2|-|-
TGCGCCAGCCGACGACTGGAAATTTCAGGCTACACCTTC
CASRRLEISGYTF
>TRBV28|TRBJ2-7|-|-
TGTGCCAGCAGTTTAGGTGGAGTGAACGAGCAGTACTTC
CASSLGGVNEQYF
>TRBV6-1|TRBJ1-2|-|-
TGTGCCAGCAGTGCCGGACCGTCGGTGGGAGGATATGGCTACACCTTC
CASSAGPSVGGYGYTF
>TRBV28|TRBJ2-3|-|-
TGTGCCAGCAGTTTACAGGGAACGGATACGCAGTATTTT
CASSLQGTDTQYF
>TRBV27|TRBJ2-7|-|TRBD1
TGTGCCAGCAGTTTATCTCGGACAGGGACCTACGAGCAGTACTTC
CASSLSRTGTYEQYF
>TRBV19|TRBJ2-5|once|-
TGTGCCAGTAGTATAATCCGAGGGGAGACCCAGTACTTC
CASSIIRGETQYF
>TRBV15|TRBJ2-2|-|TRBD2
TGTGCCACCAGCAGAGTTACCGGGGGGACCACCGGGGAGCTGTTTTTT
CATSRVTGGTTGELFF
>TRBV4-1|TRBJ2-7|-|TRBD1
TGCGCCAGCAGCCAAGATTCTAGGACAGGAGGCGAGCAGTACTTC
CASSQDSRTGGEQYF
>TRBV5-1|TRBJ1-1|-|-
TGCGCCAGCAGCTTATATGGAGGTGAAGCTTTCTTT
CASSLYGGEAFF
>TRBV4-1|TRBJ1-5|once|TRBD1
TGCGCCAGCAGCCACGACAGGGACAATCAGCCCCAGCATTTT
CASSHDRDNQPQHF
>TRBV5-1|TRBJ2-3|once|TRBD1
TGCGCCAGCAGCATCGCACCGACAGGGCGCACAGATACGCAGTATTTT
CASSIAPTGRTDTQYF